This T cell receptor beta chain originates from a study of cytomegalovirus exposure and HLA in healthy donors. CDR3 size: 15 residues. Trimming removed 10 bases from V and 5 bases from J, with 22 bases in between. CDR1 SGHDT and CDR2 YYEEEE come from the germline V gene. Primers: 60 Vbeta forward and 13 Jbeta reverse. Authors' data handling: Later work found approximately 80 million unique TCR beta chains, with approximately 12 million shared. Measured with immunoSEQ multiplex PCR; TCRdb has only the in-frame clones, and not every one. Clone size and V and J calls were adopted from that table, with D and trimming inferred from the DNA. The sample contains 60,000 to 90,000 clones, roughly 67% of which appear only once.

This sequence originates from a man aged 35 to 55 in good health and CMV-seropositive. The V gene is TRBV5-6, the J gene TRBJ2-1, with D perhaps matching TRBD1 (6 bases). Sequenced sample: PBMCs. The CDR3 sequence: CASAGASSFNNEQFF. The CDR3 DNA sequence: TGTGCCTCCGCAGGGGCCAGTAGTTTCAACAATGAGCAGTTCTTC.